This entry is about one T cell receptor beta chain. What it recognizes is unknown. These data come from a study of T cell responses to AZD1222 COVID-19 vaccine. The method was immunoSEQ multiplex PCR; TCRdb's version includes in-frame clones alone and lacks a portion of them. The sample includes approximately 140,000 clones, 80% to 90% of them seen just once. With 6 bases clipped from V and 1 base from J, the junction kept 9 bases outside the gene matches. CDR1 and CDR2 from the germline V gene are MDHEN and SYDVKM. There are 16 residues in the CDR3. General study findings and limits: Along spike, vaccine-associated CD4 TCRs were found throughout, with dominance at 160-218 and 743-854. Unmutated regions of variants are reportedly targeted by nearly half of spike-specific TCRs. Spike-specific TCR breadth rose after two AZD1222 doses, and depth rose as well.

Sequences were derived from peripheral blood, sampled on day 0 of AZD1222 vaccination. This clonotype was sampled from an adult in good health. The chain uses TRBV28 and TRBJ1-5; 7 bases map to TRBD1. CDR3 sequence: CASSPAGGRSNQPQHF. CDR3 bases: TGTGCCAGCAGCCCAGCAGGGGGGCGGAGCAATCAGCCCCAGCATTTT.